Here is one T cell receptor (beta chain) with its context. The conserved phenylalanine or tryptophan is not found at the CDR3 terminus, so this likely reflects a read error. Germline V gives CDR1 SGHTA, CDR2 FQGNSA. The CDR3 is 14 residues long. V lost 6 bases and J 2 bases, leaving 13 bases between the germline ends. Unique molecular identifiers were used to barcode this TCRbeta library. Each CDR3 protein gets one entry after TCRdb re-called the PCR reads with MiXCR. The repertoire holds about 830,000 distinct CDR3 sequences, with about 16% as singletons. The sample belongs to a study of T-cell reconstitution after alpha-beta-depleted transplantation in children.

Sample: PBMCs, mostly from graft donor cells, taken 360 days after TCRalphabeta/CD19-depleted stem cell transplant. The chain is built from TRBV7-2 and TRBJ2-5; D ambiguous. This sequence was found in a male patient younger than 18 who had a stem cell transplant for acute lymphoblastic leukemia, so the T cells may come from the graft donor. Here the CDR3 DNA reads TGTGCCAGCAGTCTCTACAAGAGGCAAGAGACCCAGTACTCC. Translating it yields CASSLYKRQETQYS.